This TCR beta chain stems from a study of cytomegalovirus exposure and HLA in healthy donors. PCR involved 60 Vbeta and 13 Jbeta primers. Assay: immunoSEQ multiplex PCR; the TCRdb copy retains only in-frame clones and omits some. The sample yields about 250,000 clones, over 75% seen once. Germline loops: CDR1 MGHRA, CDR2 YSYEKL. V lost 0 bases, J lost 8 bases, and 12 bases stayed unmatched. CDR3 length: 17 amino acids. Input material: PBMCs. This receptor was obtained from a boy younger than 18 in good health and CMV-seronegative. The J gene is TRBJ2-1, the V gene TRBV4-1, with 8 bases lining up with TRBD2. The CDR3 nucleotides are TGCGCCAGCAGCCAAGAGCTCCGAGCGGCGGGGGGCTATGAGCAGTTCTTC. Translation gives CASSQELRAAGGYEQFF.